This T cell receptor (beta chain) derives from a study of blood T cells in healthy people across ages (dated by TCRdb to about 2015). With respect to the entire study: In model experiments, roughly one uniquely barcoded TCR beta cDNA molecule per two T cells was captured by template switching. Age-related changes in TCR beta repertoire diversity were measured in the study by deep sequencing normalized with unique cDNA molecular identifiers. Donors were grouped into four age groups: young (average approximately 15 years), middle-aged (39), aged (about 60) and long-lived (approximately 78). To avoid experimental bias, donors of different ages were distributed randomly across sequencing lanes. For two donors (one aged 18 to 30 and one aged 80 or older), the study analyzed two additional independent replicas of 1 million unique cDNA reads from the same blood draw. General findings and caveats noted by the study authors: Estimates of total diversity based on one million sequenced T cells were regarded as lower bounds and as underestimates. Donor CMV infection status was unknown, potentially confounding age-related changes in expanded clonotypes. Because profiling used bulk unsorted PBMCs, naive and antigen-experienced compartments could not be compared conclusively. Compared with the aged group, the long-lived group had more naive CD4+ T cells, fewer expanded clones and increased TCR diversity, a pattern suggesting age selection. Observed TCR beta diversity correlated strongly with the percentage of naive T cells measured by flow cytometry. Observed TCR beta diversity per million T cells fell roughly linearly with age, and a significant reduction was already apparent by age around 44.

With respect to this clonotype: The target of this receptor is not known. The sample holds no much larger clone one base away, and base qualities are not on file.

Systemically healthy Caucasian individuals from Russia, roughly 40 in total and aged about 6 to 100 years, were included as donors. Each donor gave 9 to 10 milliliters of peripheral blood, collected into EDTA-treated Vacutainer tubes. Ficoll-Paque density-gradient centrifugation was used to isolate PBMCs, with at least 7 million obtained per sample. Total RNA was extracted from PBMCs with Trizol reagent, with at least 6 micrograms obtained per sample. The percentages of naive CD45RAhigh/CD27high T cells were determined by flow cytometry on a PBMC aliquot from every donor. From the cysteine through the phenylalanine, the CDR3 covers 13 amino acids. CDR3 DNA is the only sequence kept; it has 39 bases, read in frame from the first base. The germline V gene (reference sequence) gives CDR1 as PRHDT and CDR2 as FYEKMQ. V is clipped by 8 bases and J by 1 base, and the sequence between their germline boundaries is 12 bases long.

Library prep was done by 5' RACE. Instrument on record: Illumina HiSeq 2500. A second PCR of about 6 to 12 cycles was run with a J-beta primer mix and a sample-barcoded 5' primer. A template-switch 5' adaptor carrying 12 random nucleotides introduced a unique molecular identifier onto each TCR beta cDNA molecule. At least 3 million CDR3-containing paired-end reads were obtained from each sample. First-strand cDNA was synthesized from all RNA with the Mint cDNA synthesis kit, primed by a TRBC-specific oligonucleotide. Following uracil-DNA glycosylase treatment, a first 18-cycle PCR with universal primers M1SS and BC2_uni_R was performed on all cDNA. The published analysis was carried out like this. For normalization, 1 million high-quality reads, each with a distinct molecular identifier, were randomly selected from each sample. Instead of being binned into consensus sequences, reads with shared molecular identifiers were discarded. MiTCR, set to a Q25 quality threshold and the strictest error-elimination algorithm, was used for CDR3 identification, clonotype clustering and error correction. A nonparametric unseen species model with Euler transformation was used to estimate lower-bound total TCR beta diversity. TCRdb ran its own pipeline on the public reads, namely fastp trimming at Q25 and MiXCR clone calling, and kept in-frame beta chains. Here each entry gathers all rows of one CDR3 protein and keeps the most common genes and DNA. These V and J calls are TCRdb output, not the study's own analysis. The sample records roughly 730,000 distinct CDR3 sequences, approximately 53% of which are singletons. Around a quarter of the sample is held by the ten biggest clonotypes.

Rearrangement joined TRBV13 to TRBJ2-7; D gene: possibly TRBD1, on 6 matching bases. Sequenced: blood. This clonotype was obtained from a man aged 35 to 55 in good health. The CDR3 corresponds to CASATQGSYEQYF. The sequenced DNA: TGTGCCAGCGCTACACAGGGTTCCTACGAGCAGTACTTC.